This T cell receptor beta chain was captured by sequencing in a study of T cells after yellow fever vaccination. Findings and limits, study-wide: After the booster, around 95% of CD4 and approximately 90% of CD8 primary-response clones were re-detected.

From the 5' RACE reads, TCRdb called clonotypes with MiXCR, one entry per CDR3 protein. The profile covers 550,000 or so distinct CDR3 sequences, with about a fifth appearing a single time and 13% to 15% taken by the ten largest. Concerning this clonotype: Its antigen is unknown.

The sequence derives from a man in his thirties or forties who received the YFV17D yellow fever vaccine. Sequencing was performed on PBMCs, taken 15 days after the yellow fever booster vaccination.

The CDR3 DNA follows: TGTGCCAGCAGTTTGACAGCAGATACGCAGTATTTT. It yields the protein CASSLTADTQYF. The chain carries TRBV12-3 or TRBV12-4 and TRBJ2-3; D might be TRBD1 (5 bases). The length of the CDR3 is 12 residues. The V end lost 3 bases, the J end lost 4 bases, and 5 bases lay between the germline ends.